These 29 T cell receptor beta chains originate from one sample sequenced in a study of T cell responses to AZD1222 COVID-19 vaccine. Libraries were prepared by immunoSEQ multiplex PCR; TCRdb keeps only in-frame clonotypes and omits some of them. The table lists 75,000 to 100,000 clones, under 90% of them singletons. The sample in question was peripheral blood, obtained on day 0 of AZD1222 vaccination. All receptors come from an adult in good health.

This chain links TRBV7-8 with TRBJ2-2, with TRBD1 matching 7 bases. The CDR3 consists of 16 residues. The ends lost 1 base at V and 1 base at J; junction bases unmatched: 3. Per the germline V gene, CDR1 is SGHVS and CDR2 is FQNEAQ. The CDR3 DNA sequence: TGTGCCAGCAGCTTAGTGTACAGGGGGAACACCGGGGAGCTGTTTTTT. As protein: CASSLVYRGNTGELFF.

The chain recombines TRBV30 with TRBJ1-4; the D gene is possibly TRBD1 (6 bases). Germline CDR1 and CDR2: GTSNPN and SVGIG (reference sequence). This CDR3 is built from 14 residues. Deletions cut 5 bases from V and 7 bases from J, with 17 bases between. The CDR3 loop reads CAWGQQGGGEKLFF. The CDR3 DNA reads TGTGCCTGGGGGCAACAGGGAGGGGGTGAAAAACTGTTTTTT.

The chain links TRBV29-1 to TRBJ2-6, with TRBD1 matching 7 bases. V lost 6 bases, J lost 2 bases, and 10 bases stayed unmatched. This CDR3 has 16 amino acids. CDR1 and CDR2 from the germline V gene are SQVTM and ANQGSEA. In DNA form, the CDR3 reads TGCAGCGTAACCGGAACAGGGGTGCCTGGGGCCAACGTCCTGACTTTC. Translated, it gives CSVTGTGVPGANVLTF.

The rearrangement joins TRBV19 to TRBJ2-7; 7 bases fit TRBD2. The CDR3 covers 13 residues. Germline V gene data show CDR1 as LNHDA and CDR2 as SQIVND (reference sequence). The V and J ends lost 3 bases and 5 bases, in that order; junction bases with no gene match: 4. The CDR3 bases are TGTGCCAGTAGTATGGCGGGGGTTAACGAGCAGTACTTC. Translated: CASSMAGVNEQYF.

This chain's CDR3 is CASTRGGYYGYTF. The CDR3, as DNA: TGTGCCAGTACCCGAGGGGGCTACTATGGCTACACCTTC. This chain links TRBV19 with TRBJ1-2; 7 nucleotides align to TRBD1. The CDR3 is 13 amino acids. V gave up 7 bases and J gave up 3 bases; unmatched junction bases: 5. Germline values: CDR1 LNHDA, CDR2 SQIVND (reference sequence).

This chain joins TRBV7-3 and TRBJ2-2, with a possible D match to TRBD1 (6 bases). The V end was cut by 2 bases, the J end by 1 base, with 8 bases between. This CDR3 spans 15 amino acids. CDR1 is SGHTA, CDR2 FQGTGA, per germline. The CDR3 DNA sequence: TGTGCCAGCAGCTTAGGACAGTTGAACACCGGGGAGCTGTTTTTT. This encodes CASSLGQLNTGELFF.

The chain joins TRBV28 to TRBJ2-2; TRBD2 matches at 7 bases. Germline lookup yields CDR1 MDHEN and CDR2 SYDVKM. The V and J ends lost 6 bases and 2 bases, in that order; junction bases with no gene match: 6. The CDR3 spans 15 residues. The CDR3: CASSDRDYNTGELFF. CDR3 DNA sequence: TGTGCCAGCAGCGACCGGGACTATAACACCGGGGAGCTGTTTTTT.

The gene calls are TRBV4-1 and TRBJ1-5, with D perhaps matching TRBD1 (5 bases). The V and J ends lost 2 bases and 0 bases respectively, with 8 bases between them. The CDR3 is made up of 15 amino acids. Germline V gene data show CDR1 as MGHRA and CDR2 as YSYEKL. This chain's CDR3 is CASSQSGFSNQPQHF. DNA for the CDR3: TGCGCCAGCAGCCAATCAGGGTTTAGCAATCAGCCCCAGCATTTT.

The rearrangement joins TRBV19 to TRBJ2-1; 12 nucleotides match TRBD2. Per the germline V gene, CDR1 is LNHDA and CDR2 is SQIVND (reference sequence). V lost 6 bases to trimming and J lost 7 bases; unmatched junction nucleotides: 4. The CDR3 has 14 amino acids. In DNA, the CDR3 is TGTGCCAGTAGGACAACTAGCGGGAGGAATGAGCAGTTCTTC. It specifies CASRTTSGRNEQFF.

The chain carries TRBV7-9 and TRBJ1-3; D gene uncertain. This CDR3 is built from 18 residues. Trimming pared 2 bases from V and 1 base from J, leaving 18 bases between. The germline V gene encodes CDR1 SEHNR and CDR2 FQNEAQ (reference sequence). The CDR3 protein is CASSLHFSAVLSGNTIYF. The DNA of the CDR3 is TGTGCCAGCAGCTTACACTTTTCAGCAGTACTATCTGGAAACACCATATATTTT.

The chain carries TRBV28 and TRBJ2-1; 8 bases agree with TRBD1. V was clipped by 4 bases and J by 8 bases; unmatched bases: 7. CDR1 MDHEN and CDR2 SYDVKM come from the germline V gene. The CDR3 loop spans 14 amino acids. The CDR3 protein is CASSWDRKGDEQFF. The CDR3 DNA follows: TGTGCCAGCAGTTGGGACAGGAAAGGCGATGAGCAGTTCTTC.

In DNA, the CDR3 is TGTGCCAGCAGCTTAGCGCTGCAGGGCGTTAGTTCCGAGCAGTACTTC. Its protein product is CASSLALQGVSSEQYF. V is TRBV7-2 and J is TRBJ2-7, with D possibly being TRBD1 (5 bases). CDR3 size: 16 residues. Per germline, CDR1 SGHTA and CDR2 FQGNSA. With 0 bases removed from V and 6 bases from J, the gap between germline ends came to 18 bases.

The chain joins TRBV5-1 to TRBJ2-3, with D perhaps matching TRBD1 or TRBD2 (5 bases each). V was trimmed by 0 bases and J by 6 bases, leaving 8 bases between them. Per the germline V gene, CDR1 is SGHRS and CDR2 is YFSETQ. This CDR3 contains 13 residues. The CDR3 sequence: CASSLGDGDTQYF. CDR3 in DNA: TGCGCCAGCAGCTTGGGGGACGGGGATACGCAGTATTTT.

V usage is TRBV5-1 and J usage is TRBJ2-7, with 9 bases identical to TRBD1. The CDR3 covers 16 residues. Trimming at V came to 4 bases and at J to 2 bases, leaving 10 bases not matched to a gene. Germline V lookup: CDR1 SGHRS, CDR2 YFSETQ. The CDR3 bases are TGCGCCAGCAGCCCAAATACCGGGACAGGGACCTACGAGCAGTACTTC. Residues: CASSPNTGTGTYEQYF.

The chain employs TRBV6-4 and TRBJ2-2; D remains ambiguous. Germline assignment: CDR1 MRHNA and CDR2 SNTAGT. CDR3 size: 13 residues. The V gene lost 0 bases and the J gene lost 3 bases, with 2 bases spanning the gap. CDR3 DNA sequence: TGTGCCAGCAGTGACTCAGACACCGGGGAGCTGTTTTTT. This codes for CASSDSDTGELFF.

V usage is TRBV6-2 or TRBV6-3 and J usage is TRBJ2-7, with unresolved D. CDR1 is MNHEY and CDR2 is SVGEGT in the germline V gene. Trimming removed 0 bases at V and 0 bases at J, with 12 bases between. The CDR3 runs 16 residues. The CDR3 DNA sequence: TGTGCCAGCAGTTACTCGGCCCCGGCCGGCTCCTACGAGCAGTACTTC. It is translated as CASSYSAPAGSYEQYF.

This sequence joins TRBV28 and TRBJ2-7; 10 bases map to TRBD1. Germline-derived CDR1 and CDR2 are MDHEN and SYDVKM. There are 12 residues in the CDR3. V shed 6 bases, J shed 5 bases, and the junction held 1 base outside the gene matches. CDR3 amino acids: CASRGTGDEQYF. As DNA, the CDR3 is TGTGCCAGCAGGGGGACAGGGGACGAGCAGTACTTC.

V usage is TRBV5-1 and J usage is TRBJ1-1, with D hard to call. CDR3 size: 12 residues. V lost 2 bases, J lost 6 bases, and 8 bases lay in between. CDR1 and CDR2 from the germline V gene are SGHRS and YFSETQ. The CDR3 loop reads CASSFGGAEAFF. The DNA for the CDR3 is TGCGCCAGCAGCTTTGGTGGGGCTGAAGCTTTCTTT.

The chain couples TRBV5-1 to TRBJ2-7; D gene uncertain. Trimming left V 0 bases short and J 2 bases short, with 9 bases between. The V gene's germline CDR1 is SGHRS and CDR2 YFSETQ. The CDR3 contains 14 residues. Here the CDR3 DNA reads TGCGCCAGCAGCTTGGACCTTTTTCCCTACGAGCAGTACTTC. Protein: CASSLDLFPYEQYF.

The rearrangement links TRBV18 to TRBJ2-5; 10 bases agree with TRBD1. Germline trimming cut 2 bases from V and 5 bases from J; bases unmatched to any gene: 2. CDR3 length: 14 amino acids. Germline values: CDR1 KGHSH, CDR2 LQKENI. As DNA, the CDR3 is TGTGCCAGCTCACCAGACAGGGGGCAGGAGACCCAGTACTTC. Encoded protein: CASSPDRGQETQYF.

The CDR3 protein is CAISEPLGLAGGRDTQYF. Here the CDR3 DNA reads TGTGCCATCAGTGAGCCCTTAGGACTAGCGGGAGGAAGGGATACGCAGTATTTT. This chain links TRBV10-3 with TRBJ2-3; 14 bases agree with TRBD2. The V gene's germline CDR1 is ENHRY and CDR2 SYGVKD. J was trimmed by 6 bases and V by 2 bases; bases with no gene match: 10. The CDR3 sequence is 18 residues long.

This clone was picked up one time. CDR3 bases: TGTGCCAGTAGTATAGAGGGACAGGGATTGGACGAGCAGTACTTC. Translating gives CASSIEGQGLDEQYF. This rearrangement joins TRBV19 to TRBJ2-7, with TRBD1 matching over 9 bases. With V trimmed by 0 bases and J by 5 bases, 5 bases remained unmatched. This CDR3 contains 15 residues. Germline loops: CDR1 LNHDA, CDR2 SQIVND (reference sequence).

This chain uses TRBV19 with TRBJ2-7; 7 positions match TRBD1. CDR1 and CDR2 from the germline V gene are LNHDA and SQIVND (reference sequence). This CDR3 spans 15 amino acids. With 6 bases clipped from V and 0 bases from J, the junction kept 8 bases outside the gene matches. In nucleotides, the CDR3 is TGTGCCAGTAGCCTTACGACAGGGAACTCCTACGAGCAGTACTTC. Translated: CASSLTTGNSYEQYF. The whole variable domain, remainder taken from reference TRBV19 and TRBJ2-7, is DGGITQSPKYLFRKEGQNVTLSCEQNLNHDAMYWYRQDPGQGLRLIYYSQIVNDFQKGDIAEGYSVSREKKESFPLTVTSAQKNPTAFYLCASSLTTGNSYEQYFGPGTRLTVT.

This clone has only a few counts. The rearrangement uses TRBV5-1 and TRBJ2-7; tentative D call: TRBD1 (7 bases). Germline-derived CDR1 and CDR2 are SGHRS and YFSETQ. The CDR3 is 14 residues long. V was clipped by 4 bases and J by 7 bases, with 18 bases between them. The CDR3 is CASSTDRDSGEQYF. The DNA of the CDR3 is TGCGCCAGCAGCACGGACCGGGACAGCGGGGAGCAGTACTTC.

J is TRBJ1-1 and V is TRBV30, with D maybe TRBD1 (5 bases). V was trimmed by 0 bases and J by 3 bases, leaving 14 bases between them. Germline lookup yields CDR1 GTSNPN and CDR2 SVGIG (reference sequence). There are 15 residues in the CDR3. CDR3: CAWSVQTESYTEAFF. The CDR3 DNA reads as TGTGCCTGGAGTGTACAGACAGAGTCCTACACTGAAGCTTTCTTT.

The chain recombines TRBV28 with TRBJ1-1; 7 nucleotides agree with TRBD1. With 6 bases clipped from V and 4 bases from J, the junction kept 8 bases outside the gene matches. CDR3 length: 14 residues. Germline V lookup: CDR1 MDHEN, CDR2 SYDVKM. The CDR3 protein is CASSTVAGGTEAFF. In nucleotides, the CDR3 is TGTGCCAGCAGCACGGTAGCAGGGGGCACTGAAGCTTTCTTT.

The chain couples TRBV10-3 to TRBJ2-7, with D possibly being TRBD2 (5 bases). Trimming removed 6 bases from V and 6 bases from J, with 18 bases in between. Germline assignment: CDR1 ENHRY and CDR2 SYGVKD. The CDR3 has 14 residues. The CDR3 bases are TGTGCCATCAGGGGCGGGCCATCCCCCTTCGAGCAGTACTTC. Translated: CAIRGGPSPFEQYF.

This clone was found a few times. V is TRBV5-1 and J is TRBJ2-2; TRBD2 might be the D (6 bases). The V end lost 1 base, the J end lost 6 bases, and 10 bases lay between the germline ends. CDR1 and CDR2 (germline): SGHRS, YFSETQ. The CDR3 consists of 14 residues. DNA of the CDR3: TGCGCCAGCAGCTTGAATCGGGGGTCCGGGGAGCTGTTTTTT. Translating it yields CASSLNRGSGELFF.

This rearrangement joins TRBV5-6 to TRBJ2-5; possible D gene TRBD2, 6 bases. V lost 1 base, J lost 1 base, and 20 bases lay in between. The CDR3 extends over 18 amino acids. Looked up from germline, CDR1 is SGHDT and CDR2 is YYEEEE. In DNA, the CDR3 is TGTGCCAGCAGCTTGTTATACTTAGCGGACCGCATCCAAGAGACCCAGTACTTC. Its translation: CASSLLYLADRIQETQYF. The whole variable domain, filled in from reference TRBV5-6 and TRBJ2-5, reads DAGVTQSPTHLIKTRGQQVTLRCSPKSGHDTVSWYQQALGQGPQFIFQYYEEEERQRGNFPDRFSGHQFPNYSSELNVNALLLGDSALYLCASSLLYLADRIQETQYFGPGTRLLVL.